This TCR beta chain comes out of a study of blood T cells in healthy people across ages. Of note for this clonotype: Its matching antigen is unknown.

General observations from the study: CMV infection status of these donors was not known. Diversity was higher, and naive CD4+ cells more numerous, in long-lived donors than in aged donors.

V lost 2 bases to trimming and J lost 0 bases, with 11 bases between them. In germline, CDR1 is SGDLS, CDR2 YYNGEE. CDR3 length: 15 residues. The use of a sample-barcoded 5' primer and a J-beta primer mix characterized a second PCR of about 6 to 12 cycles. Samples each returned at least 3 million CDR3-containing paired-end reads. TCRdb analysed the 5' RACE reads with MiXCR anew, one entry per CDR3 protein. In the table there are 780,000 or so distinct CDR3 sequences, more than 50% of which are singletons. The J gene is TRBJ2-5, the V gene TRBV9; the D gene is possibly TRBD2 (6 bases). The sample consisted of blood. This receptor was taken from a middle-aged man in good health. CDR3 amino acids: CASSVSGVYQETQYF. For the CDR3, the DNA is TGTGCCAGCAGCGTGTCGGGGGTGTACCAAGAGACCCAGTACTTC.